Below, 5 T cell receptor beta chains from the same sample are listed, as sequenced in a study of CD8+ T cells in alopecia areata. Treatment meaning: oral pan-JAK inhibitor, 5-10 mg twice daily. cDNA prepared by RNA extraction and subsequent reverse transcription served as the template for sequencing. Measured with immunoSEQ multiplex PCR; TCRdb has only the in-frame clones, and not every one. Among 270,000 or so clones, 58% were seen once, and the ten largest hold about 1.7%. The sample in question was CD4+ T cells sorted from blood, obtained at week 24, from a patient treated with tofacitinib. The receptors were sampled from a human donor with alopecia areata.

The genes are TRBV30 and TRBJ1-6, with TRBD1 identical over 7 bases. Trimming cost V 1 base and J 10 bases; bases outside gene matches: 13. Germline values: CDR1 GTSNPN, CDR2 SVGIG (reference sequence). CDR3 size: 16 residues. CDR3 in DNA: TGTGCCTGGAGTGGAAACAGGGGATCAATAGGATCACCCCTCCACTTT. It specifies CAWSGNRGSIGSPLHF.

The rearrangement uses TRBV30 and TRBJ1-6; unclear D gene. Trimming took 7 bases from V and 5 from J, leaving 9 bases between them. CDR3 length: 12 amino acids. CDR1 is GTSNPN and CDR2 is SVGIG in the germline V gene (reference sequence). CDR3 loop: CASGGNNSPLHF. The CDR3 coding sequence is TGTGCCTCTGGCGGTAATAATTCACCCCTCCACTTT.

This clone has only one observation. The gene calls are TRBV5-1 and TRBJ1-4; D is ambiguous. CDR1 and CDR2 (germline): SGHRS, YFSETQ. Trimming left V 0 bases short and J 2 bases short, with 2 bases between. This CDR3 region has 13 residues. DNA of the CDR3: TGCGCCAGCAGCTTGGACACTAATGAAAAACTGTTTTTT. Translated: CASSLDTNEKLFF.

The genes are TRBV4-3 and TRBJ2-5; D not certain. V lost 0 bases to trimming and J lost 1 base, with 3 bases between them. The CDR3 has 13 residues. The germline V gene has CDR1 LGHNA and CDR2 YSLEER. CDR3 sequence reads: CASSQEPQETQYF. The CDR3 DNA is TGCGCCAGCAGCCAAGAGCCCCAAGAGACCCAGTACTTC.

This clone came up a few times. This chain links TRBV7-2 with TRBJ2-4; D is unresolved. This CDR3 region has 14 residues. Germline V gives CDR1 SGHTA, CDR2 FQGNSA. Trimming pared 5 bases from V and 3 bases from J, leaving 11 bases between. The DNA of the CDR3 is TGTGCCAGCAGCCCACCTCCTGACAAAAACATTCAGTACTTC. Its translation: CASSPPPDKNIQYF.